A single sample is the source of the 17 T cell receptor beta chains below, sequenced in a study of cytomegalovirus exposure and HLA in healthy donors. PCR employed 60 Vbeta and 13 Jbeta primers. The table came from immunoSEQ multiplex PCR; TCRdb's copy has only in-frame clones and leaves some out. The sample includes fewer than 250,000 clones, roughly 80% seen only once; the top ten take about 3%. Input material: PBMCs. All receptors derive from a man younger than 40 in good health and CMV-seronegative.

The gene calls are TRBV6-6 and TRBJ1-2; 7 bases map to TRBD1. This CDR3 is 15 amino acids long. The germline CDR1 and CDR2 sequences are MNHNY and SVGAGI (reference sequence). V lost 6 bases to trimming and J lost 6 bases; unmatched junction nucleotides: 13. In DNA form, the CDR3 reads TGTGCCAGCAGCCGGGACAGTCCAATCCTCGATGGCTACACCTTC. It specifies CASSRDSPILDGYTF.

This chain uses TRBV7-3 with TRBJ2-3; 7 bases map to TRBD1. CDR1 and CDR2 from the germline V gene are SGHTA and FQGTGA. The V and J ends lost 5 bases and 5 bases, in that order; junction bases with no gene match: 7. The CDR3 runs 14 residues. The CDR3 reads CASSLGGAEDTQYF. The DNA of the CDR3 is TGTGCCAGCAGCCTAGGGGGCGCAGAAGATACGCAGTATTTT. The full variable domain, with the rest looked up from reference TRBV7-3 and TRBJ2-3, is GAGVSQTPSNKVTEKGKYVELRCDPISGHTALYWYRQSLGQGPEFLIYFQGTGAADDSGLPNDRFFAVRPEGSVSTLKIQRTERGDSAVYLCASSLGGAEDTQYFGPGTRLTVL.

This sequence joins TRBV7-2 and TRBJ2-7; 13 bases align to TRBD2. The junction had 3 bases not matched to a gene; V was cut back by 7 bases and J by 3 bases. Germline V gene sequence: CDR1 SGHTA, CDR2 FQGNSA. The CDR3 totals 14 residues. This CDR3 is CASTRLAGGYEQYF. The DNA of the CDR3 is TGTGCCAGCACAAGACTAGCGGGGGGCTACGAGCAGTACTTC.

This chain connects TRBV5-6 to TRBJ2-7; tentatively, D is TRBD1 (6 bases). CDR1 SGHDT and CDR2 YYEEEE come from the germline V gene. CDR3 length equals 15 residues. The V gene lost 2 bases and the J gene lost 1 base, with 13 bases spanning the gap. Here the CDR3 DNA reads TGTGCCAGCAGCTTAGGTGAGGGGGTTTCCTACGAGCAGTACTTC. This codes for CASSLGEGVSYEQYF.

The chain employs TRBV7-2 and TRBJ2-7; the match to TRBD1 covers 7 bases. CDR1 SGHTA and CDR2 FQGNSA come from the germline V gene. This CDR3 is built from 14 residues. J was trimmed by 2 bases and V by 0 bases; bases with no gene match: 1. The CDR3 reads CASSLAGTAYEQYF. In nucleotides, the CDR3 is TGTGCCAGCAGCTTAGCCGGGACAGCCTACGAGCAGTACTTC.

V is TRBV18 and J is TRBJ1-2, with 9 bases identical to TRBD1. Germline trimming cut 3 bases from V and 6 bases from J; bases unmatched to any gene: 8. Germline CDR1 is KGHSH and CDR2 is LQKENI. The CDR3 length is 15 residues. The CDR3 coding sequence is TGTGCCAGCTCACCCCCGGGGGACAGGGTCAATGGCTACACCTTC. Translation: CASSPPGDRVNGYTF.

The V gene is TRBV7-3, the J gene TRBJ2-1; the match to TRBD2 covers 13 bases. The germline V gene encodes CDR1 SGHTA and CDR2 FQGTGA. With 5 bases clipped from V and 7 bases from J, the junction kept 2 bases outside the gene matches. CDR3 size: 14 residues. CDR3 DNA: TGTGCCAGCAGCGCGACTAGCGGGGGGAATGAGCAGTTCTTC. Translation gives CASSATSGGNEQFF.

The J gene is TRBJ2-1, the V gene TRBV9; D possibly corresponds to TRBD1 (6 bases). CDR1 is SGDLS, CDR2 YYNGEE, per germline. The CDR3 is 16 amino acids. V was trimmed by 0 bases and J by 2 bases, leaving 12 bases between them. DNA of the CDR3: TGTGCCAGCAGCGTAGATAGAGGGGGACCCTACAATGAGCAGTTCTTC. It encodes CASSVDRGGPYNEQFF.

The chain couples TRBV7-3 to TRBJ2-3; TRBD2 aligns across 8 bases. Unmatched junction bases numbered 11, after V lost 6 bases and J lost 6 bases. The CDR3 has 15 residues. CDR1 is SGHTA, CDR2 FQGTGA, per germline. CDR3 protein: CASRRSGGAGDTQYF. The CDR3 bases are TGTGCCAGCAGAAGATCCGGGGGGGCCGGCGATACGCAGTATTTT.

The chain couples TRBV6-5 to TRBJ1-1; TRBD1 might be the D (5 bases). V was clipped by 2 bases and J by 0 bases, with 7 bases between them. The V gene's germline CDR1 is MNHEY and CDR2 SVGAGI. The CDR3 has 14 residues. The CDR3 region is CASSYAGLNTEAFF. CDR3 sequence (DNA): TGTGCCAGCAGTTACGCAGGGTTGAACACTGAAGCTTTCTTT.

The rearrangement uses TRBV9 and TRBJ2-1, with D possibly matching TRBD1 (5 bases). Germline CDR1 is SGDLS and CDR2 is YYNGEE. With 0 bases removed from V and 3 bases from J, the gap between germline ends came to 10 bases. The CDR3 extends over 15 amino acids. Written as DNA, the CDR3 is TGTGCCAGCAGCGTAGGGCAGGGAAACTACAATGAGCAGTTCTTC. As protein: CASSVGQGNYNEQFF.

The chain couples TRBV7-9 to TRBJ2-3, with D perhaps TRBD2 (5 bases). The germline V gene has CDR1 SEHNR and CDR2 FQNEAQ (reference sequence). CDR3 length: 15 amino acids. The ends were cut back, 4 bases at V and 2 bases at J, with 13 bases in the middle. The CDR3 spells CASSSGWPDTDTQYF. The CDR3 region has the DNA TGTGCCAGCAGCTCGGGATGGCCGGACACAGATACGCAGTATTTT.

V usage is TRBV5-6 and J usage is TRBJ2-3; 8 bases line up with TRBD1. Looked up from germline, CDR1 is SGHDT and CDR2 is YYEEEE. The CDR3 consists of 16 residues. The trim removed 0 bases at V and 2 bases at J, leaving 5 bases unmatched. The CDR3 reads CASSLGDRGLTDTQYF. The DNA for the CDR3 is TGTGCCAGCAGCTTGGGAGACAGGGGACTCACAGATACGCAGTATTTT.

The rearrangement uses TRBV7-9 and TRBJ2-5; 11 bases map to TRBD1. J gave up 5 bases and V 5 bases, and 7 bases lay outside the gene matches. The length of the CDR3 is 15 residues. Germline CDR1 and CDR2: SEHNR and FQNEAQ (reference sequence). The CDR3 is CASSPGQGDVETQYF. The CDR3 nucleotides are TGTGCCAGCAGCCCGGGACAGGGGGACGTCGAGACCCAGTACTTC.

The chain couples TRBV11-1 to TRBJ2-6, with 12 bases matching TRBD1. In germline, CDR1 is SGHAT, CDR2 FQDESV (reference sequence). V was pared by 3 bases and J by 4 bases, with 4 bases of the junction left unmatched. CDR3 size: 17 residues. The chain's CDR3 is CASSLGQGAVGANVLTF. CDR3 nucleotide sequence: TGTGCCAGCAGCTTGGGACAGGGGGCAGTAGGGGCCAACGTCCTGACTTTC.

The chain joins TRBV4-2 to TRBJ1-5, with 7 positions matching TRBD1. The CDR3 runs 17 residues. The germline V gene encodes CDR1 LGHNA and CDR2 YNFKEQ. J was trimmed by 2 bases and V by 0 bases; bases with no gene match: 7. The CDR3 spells CASSQERQGMGNQPQHF. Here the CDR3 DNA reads TGTGCCAGCAGCCAAGAGCGACAGGGAATGGGCAATCAGCCCCAGCATTTT.

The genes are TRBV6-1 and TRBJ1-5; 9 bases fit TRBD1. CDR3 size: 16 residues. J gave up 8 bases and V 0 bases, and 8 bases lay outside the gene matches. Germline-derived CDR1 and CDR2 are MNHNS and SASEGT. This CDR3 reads CASSEAQGQGFEPQHF. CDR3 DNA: TGTGCCAGCAGTGAAGCGCAGGGACAGGGATTCGAGCCCCAGCATTTT.